This T cell receptor (beta chain) was identified during a study of long-term antiretroviral therapy in people with HIV. Germline V lookup: CDR1 LNHDA, CDR2 SQIVND (reference sequence). Deletions cut 5 bases from V and 3 bases from J, with 14 bases between. The CDR3 sequence is 14 residues long. Researchers report immunoSEQ v3.0 was run at survey level. Generated by immunoSEQ multiplex PCR, the TCRdb table keeps only in-frame clones and is missing some. The sample lists about 8,600 clones; over 65% were seen once. Sequenced material: unsorted PBMCs, taken 0.6 years before starting antiretroviral therapy. The source is a man aged 40-50 years with HIV. This chain uses TRBV19 with TRBJ2-7, with D maybe TRBD1 (6 bases). CDR3 in amino acids: CASSSGGFNYEQYF. The DNA of the CDR3 is TGTGCCAGTAGTTCTGGGGGCTTCAACTACGAGCAGTACTTC.